A single sample gave rise to the 20 T cell receptor beta chains below, sequenced in a study of shared clonotypes between healthy human individuals (dated by TCRdb to about 2020). The receptor library was made with the immunoSEQ multiplex PCR assay. TCRdb retrieved this table from immuneACCESS and kept in-frame rearrangements only. Not all clones are present; in checked studies, unresolved V genes account for under half, and no reason is known for the remainder. Recorded for this sample are approximately 350,000 clones; approximately 79% of them occurred a single time. The ten largest clones represent about 9.3% of the sample. The sequencing input was memory CD4+ T cells sorted from blood. The cell subset or site label for this specimen denotes: CD45RA-negative fraction. Receptors were obtained from a man aged 25-45 years in good health.

The chain is built from TRBV7-9 and TRBJ2-7; D is uncertain. Trimming took off 3 bases at V and 3 bases at J, with 12 bases between the two ends. The CDR3 consists of 14 residues. Germline CDR1 and CDR2: SEHNR and FQNEAQ (reference sequence). The CDR3 sequence is CASSLTGVYYEQYF. The CDR3 DNA reads as TGTGCCAGCAGCTTGACTGGGGTGTACTACGAGCAGTACTTC.

The rearrangement joins TRBV9 to TRBJ1-1; TRBD1 aligns across 11 bases. This CDR3 has 14 residues. Germline CDR1 and CDR2: SGDLS and YYNGEE. The trim removed 1 base at V and 11 bases at J, leaving 7 bases unmatched. CDR3: CASSVQGTGGHAFF. In DNA, the CDR3 is TGTGCCAGCAGCGTACAAGGGACAGGGGGTCACGCTTTCTTT. Supplemented by reference TRBV9 and TRBJ1-1, the full variable domain reads DSGVTQTPKHLITATGQRVTLRCSPRSGDLSVYWYQQSLDQGLQFLIQYYNGEERAKGNILERFSAQQFPDLHSELNLSSLELGDSALYFCASSVQGTGGHAFFGQGTRLTVV.

In this sample, this clone turned up many times. This chain connects TRBV29-1 to TRBJ2-1; D remains ambiguous. Between the trimmed V and J ends, which lost 4 bases and 8 bases, there was a span of 21 bases. CDR1 is SQVTM, CDR2 ANQGSEA, per germline. This CDR3 comprises 15 residues. As DNA, the CDR3 is TGCAGCGTTGCCGGGTCCTTCGAGTCTTCGGATGAGCAGTTCTTC. Residues: CSVAGSFESSDEQFF.

The V call is TRBV5-1, the J call TRBJ2-7, with D possibly being TRBD1 or TRBD2 (5 bases each). The CDR3 totals 16 residues. Germline V gives CDR1 SGHRS, CDR2 YFSETQ. Trimming cost V 4 bases and J 4 bases, with 21 bases left between them. The CDR3 region is CASSRAGRESLYEQYF. The CDR3 DNA sequence: TGCGCCAGCAGCCGTGCGGGCAGGGAGTCCCTTTACGAGCAGTACTTC.

The chain recombines TRBV10-3 with TRBJ1-4, with TRBD1 matching 7 bases. V was clipped by 0 bases and J by 5 bases; unmatched bases: 3. CDR1 is ENHRY and CDR2 is SYGVKD in the germline V gene. This CDR3 spans 15 amino acids. CDR3: CAISESGGENEKLFF. The CDR3 DNA sequence: TGTGCCATCAGTGAGTCAGGGGGCGAGAATGAAAAACTGTTTTTT.

The chain couples TRBV5-1 to TRBJ1-1; 10 bases map to TRBD1. J lost 4 bases, V lost 4 bases, and 13 bases had no gene match. CDR1 and CDR2 from the germline V gene are SGHRS and YFSETQ. There are 17 residues in the CDR3. CDR3 sequence reads: CASSTETGGWGGTEAFF. The CDR3 DNA sequence: TGCGCCAGCAGCACAGAGACAGGGGGCTGGGGCGGCACTGAAGCTTTCTTT.

V gene TRBV7-9 combines with J gene TRBJ2-2, with TRBD2 matching over 14 bases. The CDR3 loop spans 16 amino acids. Germline V CDR1 and CDR2: SEHNR, FQNEAQ (reference sequence). The ends lost 4 bases at V and 5 bases at J; junction bases unmatched: 3. In DNA form, the CDR3 reads TGTGCCAGCAGCTCGACTAGCGGGAGGGTTACCGGGGAGCTGTTTTTT. Translated, it gives CASSSTSGRVTGELFF.

The J gene is TRBJ1-5, the V gene TRBV6-1; D is unresolved. Between the trimmed V and J ends, which lost 6 bases and 5 bases, there was a span of 14 bases. Germline values: CDR1 MNHNS, CDR2 SASEGT. The CDR3 is made up of 14 amino acids. The CDR3 DNA reads as TGTGCCAGCAGCGGACGGGAGATTTATCAGCCCCAGCATTTT. It yields the protein CASSGREIYQPQHF.

This clone was detected once. The rearrangement links TRBV15 to TRBJ2-1, with 7 positions matching TRBD2. J was trimmed by 8 bases and V by 0 bases; bases with no gene match: 7. CDR1 is LNHNV, CDR2 YYDKDF, per germline (reference sequence). This CDR3 comprises 15 residues. The DNA of the CDR3 is TGTGCCACCAGCAGAGATTGGGAGGGGAGGGATGAGCAGTTCTTC. Translation gives CATSRDWEGRDEQFF.

As DNA, the CDR3 is TGTGCCAGCAGTTGGGGACAGCACAATGAGCAGTTCTTC. This encodes CASSWGQHNEQFF. The gene calls are TRBV27 and TRBJ2-1; TRBD1 aligns across 7 bases. CDR3 length: 13 residues. In germline, CDR1 is MNHEY, CDR2 SMNVEV (reference sequence). Germline trimming cut 4 bases from V and 5 bases from J; bases unmatched to any gene: 2.

The chain uses TRBV14 and TRBJ1-5, with D uncertain. Germline CDR1 reads SGHDN; CDR2 reads FVKESK. The CDR3 length is 13 residues. V was pared by 1 base and J by 5 bases, with 6 bases between. CDR3 nucleotides: TGTGCCAGCAGCCAAGGAGGGTATCAGCCCCAGCATTTT. Translated, it gives CASSQGGYQPQHF.

This chain uses TRBV29-1 with TRBJ2-7, with D possibly matching TRBD2 (5 bases). The CDR3 extends over 13 amino acids. V gave up 5 bases and J gave up 7 bases, with 18 bases separating them. Germline V gene lookup returns CDR1 SQVTM and CDR2 ANQGSEA. The CDR3 DNA sequence: TGCAGCGTTTTACTAGATCCACGGTGGGAGCAGTACTTC. It yields the protein CSVLLDPRWEQYF.

The CDR3 region is CAISRDLETQYF. The CDR3 nucleotides are TGCGCCATTTCACGGGACTTGGAGACCCAGTACTTC. The V and J genes are TRBV10-2 and TRBJ2-5; weak D call: TRBD2 (6 bases). CDR3 length: 12 amino acids. The germline gives CDR1 WSHSY, CDR2 SAAADI. V lost 10 bases to trimming and J lost 5 bases, with 14 bases between them.

Concerning this clone itself: A far larger clone is just one base off, so this is likely a read error. The genes are TRBV5-5 and TRBJ1-5; D is possibly TRBD1 (6 bases). Between the trimmed V and J ends, which lost 3 bases and 6 bases, there was a span of 10 bases. Germline values: CDR1 SGHKS, CDR2 YYEKEE (reference sequence). The CDR3 extends over 13 amino acids. The CDR3 bases are TGTGCCAGCAGCTGGGGCAGGGGTCAGCCCCAGCATTTT. This sequence encodes CASSWGRGQPQHF.

The chain combines TRBV19 with TRBJ1-1; possible D gene TRBD1, 6 bases. The germline V gene encodes CDR1 LNHDA and CDR2 SQIVND (reference sequence). The germline V and J ends were trimmed by 7 bases and 8 bases, with 17 bases remaining between them. There are 13 residues in the CDR3. CDR3 region: CASTQTGRKEAFF. The CDR3 DNA reads as TGTGCCAGTACCCAAACAGGGAGAAAAGAAGCTTTCTTT.

The chain is built from TRBV10-1 and TRBJ2-7, with 7 bases lining up with TRBD1. J lost 2 bases, V lost 4 bases, and 11 bases had no gene match. The CDR3 consists of 16 residues. Germline V gives CDR1 WNHNN, CDR2 SYGVQD (reference sequence). The CDR3 here is CASSAGTDRVAYEQYF. In DNA form, the CDR3 reads TGCGCCAGCAGTGCGGGCACCGACAGGGTCGCCTACGAGCAGTACTTC.

This clone was observed many times. The chain employs TRBV6-1 and TRBJ1-2, with D possibly TRBD1 on 5 matching bases. The V end was cut by 6 bases, the J end by 4 bases, with 12 bases between. The CDR3 covers 13 residues. The germline V gene encodes CDR1 MNHNS and CDR2 SASEGT. In nucleotides, the CDR3 is TGTGCCAGCAGGGAGCGACAGACCTATGGCTACACCTTC. Its protein is CASRERQTYGYTF.

The genes are TRBV7-6 and TRBJ2-5, with a tentative D call TRBD1 (6 bases). Germline loops: CDR1 SGHVS, CDR2 FNYEAQ. The length of the CDR3 is 15 residues. V shed 6 bases and J shed 3 bases, with 17 bases lying between them. The CDR3 bases are TGTGCCAGCAGTCCAGGGGTCGGGGCGGAAGAGACCCAGTACTTC. As protein: CASSPGVGAEETQYF.

This chain joins TRBV5-1 and TRBJ2-1, with D possibly being TRBD2 (6 bases). CDR1 and CDR2 (germline): SGHRS, YFSETQ. The V and J ends lost 0 bases and 14 bases respectively, with 18 bases between them. This CDR3 is built from 14 residues. CDR3 DNA sequence: TGCGCCAGCAGCTTGGGGGGCCCTCACGGGAGAGAGTTCTTC. Its translation: CASSLGGPHGREFF.

This clone was seen once. This chain joins TRBV28 and TRBJ1-2; possibly TRBD1 for D (5 bases). The CDR3 loop spans 17 amino acids. Per the germline V gene, CDR1 is MDHEN and CDR2 is SYDVKM. The V end was cut by 3 bases, the J end by 0 bases, with 17 bases between. CDR3 sequence (DNA): TGTGCCAGCAGTTTCTCCGGGGCCAGTGGCCCTAACTATGGCTACACCTTC. This gives the protein CASSFSGASGPNYGYTF.